Presented here are 2 T cell receptor beta chains from one specimen sequenced in a study of long-term antiretroviral therapy in people with HIV. The libraries were made with immunoSEQ v3.0 at survey level. Method: immunoSEQ multiplex PCR; TCRdb's copy keeps in-frame clones and lacks some. The sample includes more than 20,000 clones, around four fifths seen only once; the top ten take roughly 3.9%. Sample: unsorted PBMCs, taken about 4 years after starting antiretroviral therapy. The source of these receptors is a man between 18 and 35 years old with HIV.

The chain couples TRBV6-1 to TRBJ1-2; D call uncertain. Trimming removed 6 bases from V and 1 base from J, with 9 bases in between. Germline assignment: CDR1 MNHNS and CDR2 SASEGT. CDR3 length: 13 amino acids. The CDR3 DNA reads as TGTGCCAGCAGGATGGGCAGTAACTATGGCTACACCTTC. Its protein is CASRMGSNYGYTF.

This chain uses TRBV6-1 with TRBJ2-3, with 11 nucleotides matching TRBD1. Trimming at V came to 4 bases and at J to 4 bases, leaving 1 base not matched to a gene. This CDR3 contains 14 residues. Germline loops: CDR1 MNHNS, CDR2 SASEGT. The CDR3 coding sequence is TGTGCCAGCAGTGGGACAGGGGGCGCAGATACGCAGTATTTT. This gives the protein CASSGTGGADTQYF.